This entry describes one T cell receptor (beta chain). These data originate in a study of blood T cell repertoires in COVID-19. Sequencing used immunoSEQ multiplex PCR; TCRdb keeps in-frame clones, though not all of them. The sample lists about 190,000 clones, around 90% occurring once. Germline CDR1 and CDR2: SGHRS and YFSETQ. V shed 2 bases and J 2 bases; nucleotides not matched to a gene: 1. The CDR3 totals 14 residues. Source material: peripheral blood. The chain links TRBV5-1 to TRBJ2-7; 10 nucleotides align to TRBD2. This clonotype was obtained from a man in his forties with acute or convalescent COVID-19. The CDR3 loop is CASSLGTSAYEQYF. DNA of the CDR3: TGCGCCAGCAGCTTAGGGACTAGCGCCTACGAGCAGTACTTC.